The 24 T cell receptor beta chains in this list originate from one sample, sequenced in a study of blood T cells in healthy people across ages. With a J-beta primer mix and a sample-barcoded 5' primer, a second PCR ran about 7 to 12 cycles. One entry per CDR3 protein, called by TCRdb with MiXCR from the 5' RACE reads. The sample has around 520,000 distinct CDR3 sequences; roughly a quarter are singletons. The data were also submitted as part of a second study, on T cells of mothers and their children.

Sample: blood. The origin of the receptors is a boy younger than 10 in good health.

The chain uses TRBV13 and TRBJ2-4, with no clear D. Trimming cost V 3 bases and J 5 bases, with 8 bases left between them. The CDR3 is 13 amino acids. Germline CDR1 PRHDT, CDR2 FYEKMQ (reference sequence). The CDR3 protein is CASSFQAENIQYF. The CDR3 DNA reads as TGTGCCAGCAGCTTCCAGGCGGAAAACATTCAGTACTTC.

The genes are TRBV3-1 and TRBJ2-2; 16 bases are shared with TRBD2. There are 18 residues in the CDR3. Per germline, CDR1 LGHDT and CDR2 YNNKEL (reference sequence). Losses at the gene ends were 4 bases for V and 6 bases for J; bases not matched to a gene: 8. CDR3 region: CASSPGGLAGGRSGELFF. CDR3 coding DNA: TGTGCCAGCAGCCCTGGGGGACTAGCGGGAGGGCGCTCCGGGGAGCTGTTTTTT. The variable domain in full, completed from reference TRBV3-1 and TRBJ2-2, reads DTAVSQTPKYLVTQMGNDKSIKCEQNLGHDTMYWYKQDSKKFLKIMFSYNNKELIINETVPNRFSPKSPDKAHLNLHINSLELGDSAVYFCASSPGGLAGGRSGELFFGEGSRLTVL.

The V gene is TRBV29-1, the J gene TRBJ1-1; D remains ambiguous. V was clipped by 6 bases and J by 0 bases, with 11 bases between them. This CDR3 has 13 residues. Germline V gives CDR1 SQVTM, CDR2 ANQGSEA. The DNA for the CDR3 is TGCAGCGTCGGGTCGAGTATGAACACTGAAGCTTTCTTT. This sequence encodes CSVGSSMNTEAFF.

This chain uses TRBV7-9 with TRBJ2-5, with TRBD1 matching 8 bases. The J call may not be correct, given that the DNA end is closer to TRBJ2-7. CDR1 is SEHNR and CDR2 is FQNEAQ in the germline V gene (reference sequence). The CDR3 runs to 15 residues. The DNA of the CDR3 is TGTGCCAGCAGCCCGGACAGGGCTTATCTGTACGAGCAGTACTTC. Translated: CASSPDRAYLYEQYF.

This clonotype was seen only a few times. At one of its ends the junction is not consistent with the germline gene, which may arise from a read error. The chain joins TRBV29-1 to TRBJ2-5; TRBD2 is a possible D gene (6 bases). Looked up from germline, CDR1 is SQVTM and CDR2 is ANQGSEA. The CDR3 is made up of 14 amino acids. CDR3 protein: CSVSGSTIQEAQYF. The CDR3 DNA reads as TGCAGCGTTTCCGGGAGCACCATCCAAGAGGCCCAGTACTTC.

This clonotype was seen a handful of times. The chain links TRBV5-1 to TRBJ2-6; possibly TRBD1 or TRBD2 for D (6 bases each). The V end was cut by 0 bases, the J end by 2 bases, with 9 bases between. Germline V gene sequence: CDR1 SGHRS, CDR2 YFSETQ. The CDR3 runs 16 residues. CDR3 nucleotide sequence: TGCGCCAGCAGCTTGGATAGGGGGGCTGGGGCCAACGTCCTGACTTTC. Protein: CASSLDRGAGANVLTF.

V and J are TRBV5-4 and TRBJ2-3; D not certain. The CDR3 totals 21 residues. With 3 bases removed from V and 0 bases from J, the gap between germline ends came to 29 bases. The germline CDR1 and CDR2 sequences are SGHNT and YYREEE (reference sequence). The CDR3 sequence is CASSSHGLALTLLISTDTQYF. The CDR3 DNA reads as TGTGCCAGCAGCTCGCATGGGCTGGCCCTCACCCTTCTGATCAGCACAGATACGCAGTATTTT.

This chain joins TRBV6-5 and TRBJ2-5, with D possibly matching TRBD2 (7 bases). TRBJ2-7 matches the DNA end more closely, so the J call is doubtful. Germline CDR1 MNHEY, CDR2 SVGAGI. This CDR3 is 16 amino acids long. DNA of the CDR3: TGTGCCAGCAGTTACTTTGGGGGGGCGTCGAGTTACGAGCAGTACTTC. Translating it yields CASSYFGGASSYEQYF.

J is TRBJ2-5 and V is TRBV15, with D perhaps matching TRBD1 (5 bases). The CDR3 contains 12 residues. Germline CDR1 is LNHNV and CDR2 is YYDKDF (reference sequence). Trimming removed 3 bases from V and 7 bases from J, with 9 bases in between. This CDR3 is CATSRDQGTQYF. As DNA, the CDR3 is TGTGCCACCAGCAGGGATCAGGGGACCCAGTACTTC.

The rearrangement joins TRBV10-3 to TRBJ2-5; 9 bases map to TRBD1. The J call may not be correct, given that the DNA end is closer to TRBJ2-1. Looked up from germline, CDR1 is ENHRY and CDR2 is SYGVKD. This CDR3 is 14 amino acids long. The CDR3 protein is CAISGTGERGEQFF. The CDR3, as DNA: TGTGCCATCAGTGGGACAGGGGAGCGTGGTGAGCAGTTCTTC.

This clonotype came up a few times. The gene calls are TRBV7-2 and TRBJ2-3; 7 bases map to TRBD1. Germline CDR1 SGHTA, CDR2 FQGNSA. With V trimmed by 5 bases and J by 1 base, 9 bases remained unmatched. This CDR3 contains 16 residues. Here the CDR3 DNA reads TGTGCCAGCAGCCTCCGGACAGGTTTTCGCACAGATACGCAGTATTTT. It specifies CASSLRTGFRTDTQYF.

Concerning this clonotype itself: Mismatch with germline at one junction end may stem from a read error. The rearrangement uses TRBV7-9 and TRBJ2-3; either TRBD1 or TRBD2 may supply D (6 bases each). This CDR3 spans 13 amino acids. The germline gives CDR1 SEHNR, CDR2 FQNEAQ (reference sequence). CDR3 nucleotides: TGTGCCAGCAGCGAGAGGGGGGCTAATACGCCGTATTTT. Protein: CASSERGANTPYF.

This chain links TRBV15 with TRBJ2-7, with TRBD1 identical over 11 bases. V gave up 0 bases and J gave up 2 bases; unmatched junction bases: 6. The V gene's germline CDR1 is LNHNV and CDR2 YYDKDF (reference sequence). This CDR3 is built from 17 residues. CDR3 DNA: TGTGCCACCAGCAGAGAGGGGACAGGGGGTCTAACCTACGAGCAGTACTTC. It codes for CATSREGTGGLTYEQYF.

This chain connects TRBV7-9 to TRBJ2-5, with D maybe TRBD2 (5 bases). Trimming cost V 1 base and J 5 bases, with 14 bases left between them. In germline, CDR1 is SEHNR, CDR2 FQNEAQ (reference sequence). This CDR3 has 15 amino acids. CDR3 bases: TGTGCCAGCAGCTTAGTCCAGCTTCGAGGGGAGACCCAGTACTTC. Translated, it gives CASSLVQLRGETQYF.

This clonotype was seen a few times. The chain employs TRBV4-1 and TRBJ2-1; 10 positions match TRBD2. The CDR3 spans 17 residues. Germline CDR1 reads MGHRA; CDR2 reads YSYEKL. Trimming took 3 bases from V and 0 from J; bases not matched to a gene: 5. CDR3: CASSQGLARGSYNEQFF. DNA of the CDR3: TGCGCCAGCAGCCAGGGACTAGCGAGGGGCTCCTACAATGAGCAGTTCTTC.

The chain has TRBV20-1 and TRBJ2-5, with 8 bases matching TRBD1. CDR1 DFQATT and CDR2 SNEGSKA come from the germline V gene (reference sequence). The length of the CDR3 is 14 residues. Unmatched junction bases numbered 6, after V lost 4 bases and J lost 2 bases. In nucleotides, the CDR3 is TGCAGTGCTACTCCGGGACAGGTGCAAGAGACCCAGTACTTC. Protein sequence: CSATPGQVQETQYF.

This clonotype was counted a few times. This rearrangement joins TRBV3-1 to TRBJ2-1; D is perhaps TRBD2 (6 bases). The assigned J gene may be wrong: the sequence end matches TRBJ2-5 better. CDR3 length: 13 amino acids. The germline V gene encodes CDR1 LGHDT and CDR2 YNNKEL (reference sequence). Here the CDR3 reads CASTHGGQETQYF. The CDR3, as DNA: TGTGCCAGCACCCACGGGGGACAAGAGACCCAGTACTTC.

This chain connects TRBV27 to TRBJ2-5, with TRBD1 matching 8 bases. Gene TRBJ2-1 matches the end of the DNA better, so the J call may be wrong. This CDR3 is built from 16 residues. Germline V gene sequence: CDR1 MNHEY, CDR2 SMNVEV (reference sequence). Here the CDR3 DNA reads TGTGCCAGCAGTCGCCCACAGGGGGGTGGACTGAATGAGCAGTTCTTC. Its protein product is CASSRPQGGGLNEQFF.

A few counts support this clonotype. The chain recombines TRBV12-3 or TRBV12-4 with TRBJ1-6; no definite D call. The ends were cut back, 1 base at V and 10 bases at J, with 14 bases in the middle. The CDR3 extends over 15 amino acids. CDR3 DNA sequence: TGTGCCAGCAGTTTAGAGGAGGTGGCTATATCACCCCTCCACTTT. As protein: CASSLEEVAISPLHF.

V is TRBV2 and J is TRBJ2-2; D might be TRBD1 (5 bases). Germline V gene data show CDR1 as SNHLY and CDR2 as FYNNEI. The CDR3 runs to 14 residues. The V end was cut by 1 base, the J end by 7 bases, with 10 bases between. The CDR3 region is CASSEGRAGGELFF. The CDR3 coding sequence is TGTGCCAGCAGTGAAGGCAGGGCAGGCGGGGAGCTGTTTTTT.

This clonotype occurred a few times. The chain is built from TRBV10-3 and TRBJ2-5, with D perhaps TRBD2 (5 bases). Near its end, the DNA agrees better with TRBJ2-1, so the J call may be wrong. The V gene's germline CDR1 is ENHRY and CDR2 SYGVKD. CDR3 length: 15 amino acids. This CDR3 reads CAISGSRGWINEQFF. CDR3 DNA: TGTGCCATCAGTGGAAGCCGGGGATGGATCAATGAGCAGTTCTTC.

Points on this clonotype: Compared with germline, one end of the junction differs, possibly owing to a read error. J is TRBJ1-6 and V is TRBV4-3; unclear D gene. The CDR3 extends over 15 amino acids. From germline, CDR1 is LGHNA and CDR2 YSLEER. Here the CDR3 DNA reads TGCGCCAGCAGCCAAGAACGTCTTTATAATTCACCCCCCCACTTT. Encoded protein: CASSQERLYNSPPHF.

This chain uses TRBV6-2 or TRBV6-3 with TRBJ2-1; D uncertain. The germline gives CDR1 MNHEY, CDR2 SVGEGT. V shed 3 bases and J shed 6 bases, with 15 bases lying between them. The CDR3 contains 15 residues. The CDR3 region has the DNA TGTGCCAGCAGTTATCCGTCGACAATCCCCAATGAGCAGTTCTTC. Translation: CASSYPSTIPNEQFF.

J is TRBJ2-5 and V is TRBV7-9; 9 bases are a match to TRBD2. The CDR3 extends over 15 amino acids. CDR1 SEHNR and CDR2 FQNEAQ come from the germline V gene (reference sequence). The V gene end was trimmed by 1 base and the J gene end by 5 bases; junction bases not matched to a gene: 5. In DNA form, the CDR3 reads TGTGCCAGCAGCTTAGTAGCGGGGGCCGGGGAGACCCAGTACTTC. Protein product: CASSLVAGAGETQYF.